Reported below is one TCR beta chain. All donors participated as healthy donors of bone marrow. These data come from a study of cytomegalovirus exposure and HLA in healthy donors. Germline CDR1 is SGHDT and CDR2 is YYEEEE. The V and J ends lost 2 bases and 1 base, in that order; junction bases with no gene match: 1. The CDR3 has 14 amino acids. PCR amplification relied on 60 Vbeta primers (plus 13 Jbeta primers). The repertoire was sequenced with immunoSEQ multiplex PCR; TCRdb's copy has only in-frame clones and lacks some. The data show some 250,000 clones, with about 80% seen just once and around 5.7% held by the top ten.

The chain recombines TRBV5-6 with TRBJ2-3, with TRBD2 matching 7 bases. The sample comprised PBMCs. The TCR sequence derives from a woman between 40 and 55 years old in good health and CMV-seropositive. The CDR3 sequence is CASSFGGGTDTQYF. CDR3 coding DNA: TGTGCCAGCAGCTTTGGGGGGGGCACAGATACGCAGTATTTT.